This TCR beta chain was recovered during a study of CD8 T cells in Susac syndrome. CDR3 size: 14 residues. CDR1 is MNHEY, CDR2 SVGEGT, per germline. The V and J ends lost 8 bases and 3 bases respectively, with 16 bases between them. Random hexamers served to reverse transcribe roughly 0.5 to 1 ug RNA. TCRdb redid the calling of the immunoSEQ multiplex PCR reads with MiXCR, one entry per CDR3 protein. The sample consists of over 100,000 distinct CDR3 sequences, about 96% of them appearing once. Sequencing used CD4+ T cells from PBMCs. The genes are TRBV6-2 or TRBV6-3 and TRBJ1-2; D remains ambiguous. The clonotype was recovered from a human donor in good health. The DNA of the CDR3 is TGTGCCAGCTTCCACCTCAATTCGGACTATGGCTACACCTTC. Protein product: CASFHLNSDYGYTF.